The clone carrying this T cell receptor beta chain was found a few times. Its target is not known. TCRdb re-called the 5' RACE reads through MiXCR, storing one row per CDR3 protein. The data contain about 260,000 distinct CDR3 sequences, roughly 8% of them singletons. The data are from a study of T-cell memory formation after mild COVID-19. Study background: Largely donor-specific TCR clusters were found. General study points: Pre-infection memory contained some responding clones, which suggested that cross-reactive memory had joined. Second-wave clones that peaked on day 37 lacked confirmed SARS-CoV-2 specificity. Clones contracting day 15 to 85 were balanced CD4/CD8; later expanders leaned CD4+.

Material: PBMCs or a T cell subset sorted from them (not recorded which). This clonotype was sampled from a man aged 18 to 35 who had mild COVID-19 (a few samples of this study predate the infection). Cell type and time point are not known.

Here the CDR3 reads CASSHATGPDGYTF. CDR3 nucleotide sequence: TGTGCCAGCAGTCACGCGACAGGGCCCGATGGCTACACCTTC. The chain has TRBV27 and TRBJ1-2, with TRBD1 identical over 7 bases. CDR3 length: 14 residues. Germline V CDR1 and CDR2: MNHEY, SMNVEV (reference sequence). With 5 bases clipped from V and 6 bases from J, the junction kept 9 bases outside the gene matches.